This entry lists 26 T cell receptor beta chains sequenced from one sample in a study of T cell repertoires in cytomegalovirus infection. TCRdb passed the reads through MiXCR, listing each CDR3 protein once. This sample yields 680,000 or so distinct CDR3 sequences, of which approximately 34% are seen a single time; about 2.8% belongs to the top ten. The sequenced sample consisted of PBMCs. Source of these receptors: a human donor in good health (CMV status not recorded). Some clones in this sample may be carry-over from other donors' samples.

This clonotype was detected only a few times. The junction departs from germline at one end; a sequencing error may be responsible. The CDR3 bases are TGTGCCAGCGGTGACAGGGCTAATTCACCCCTCCACTTT. It specifies CASGDRANSPLHF. The chain joins TRBV25-1 to TRBJ1-6; 7 positions match TRBD1. CDR1 and CDR2 from the germline V gene are MGHDK and SYGVNS. CDR3 size: 13 residues.

This clonotype has just a few counts. The chain joins TRBV28 to TRBJ2-7; D is unresolved. The V and J ends lost 1 base and 2 bases respectively, with 12 bases between them. Germline CDR1 MDHEN, CDR2 SYDVKM. The CDR3 contains 15 residues. CDR3 amino acids: CASSLSRHLTYEQYF. In DNA form, the CDR3 reads TGTGCCAGCAGTTTATCCAGGCACCTCACCTACGAGCAGTACTTC.

On this clonotype itself: A much larger clone lies a single base off, so this may be a read error. The chain is built from TRBV7-4 and TRBJ2-3; 11 positions agree with TRBD2. This CDR3 region has 15 residues. From germline, CDR1 is SGHVT and CDR2 SQSDAQ. The CDR3 DNA reads TGTGTCAGCAGCCGGACTAGCGGGAGCACAGATACGCAGTATTTT. Amino acids: CVSSRTSGSTDTQYF.

The chain combines TRBV7-6 with TRBJ1-1; the match to TRBD1 covers 7 bases. Germline assignment: CDR1 SGHVS and CDR2 FNYEAQ. The junction had 16 bases not matched to a gene; V was cut back by 5 bases and J by 7 bases. The CDR3 contains 16 residues. CDR3 DNA: TGTGCCAGCAGCCGAGACAGGGTGGGAGAACGGGTTGAAGCTTTCTTT. Its translation: CASSRDRVGERVEAFF.

The V call is TRBV18, the J call TRBJ1-4; TRBD1 matches 7 bases. The CDR3 is made up of 14 amino acids. Germline V CDR1 and CDR2: KGHSH, LQKENI. J was trimmed by 8 bases and V by 6 bases; bases with no gene match: 9. CDR3 coding DNA: TGTGCCAGCTCGCTCGGGACAGTACCCGAAAAACTGTTTTTT. Protein: CASSLGTVPEKLFF.

This clonotype occurred many times. This rearrangement joins TRBV7-8 to TRBJ2-7; possibly TRBD2 for D (6 bases). CDR3 length equals 11 residues. V lost 6 bases to trimming and J lost 6 bases, with 9 bases between them. Germline V gives CDR1 SGHVS, CDR2 FQNEAQ. The CDR3 region has the DNA TGTGCCAGCAGTTTGACTAGCGAGCAGTACTTC. It specifies CASSLTSEQYF. The entire variable domain, with the rest obtained from reference TRBV7-8 and TRBJ2-7, is as follows: GAGVSQSPRYKVAKRGQDVALRCDPISGHVSLFWYQQALGQGPEFLTYFQNEAQLDKSGLPSDRFFAERPEGSVSTLKIQRTQQEDSAVYLCASSLTSEQYFGPGTRLTVT.

The chain links TRBV7-2 to TRBJ2-5, with 11 nucleotides matching TRBD2. CDR3 length: 15 amino acids. J was trimmed by 5 bases and V by 5 bases; bases with no gene match: 7. Looked up from germline, CDR1 is SGHTA and CDR2 is FQGNSA. The CDR3 region is CASSIQGLAEETQYF. CDR3 nucleotides: TGTGCCAGCAGCATACAGGGACTAGCGGAGGAGACCCAGTACTTC.

This clonotype was counted between two and nine times. This sequence joins TRBV2 and TRBJ2-5; no reliable D call. V was shortened by 9 bases and J by 5 bases, with 13 bases between the two germline ends. The CDR3 is 12 residues long. Per the germline V gene, CDR1 is SNHLY and CDR2 is FYNNEI. Here the CDR3 DNA reads TGTGCCAGGGCCGACTTGGGGGAGACCCAGTACTTC. Amino acids: CARADLGETQYF.

This clonotype occurred a few times. The rearrangement links TRBV20-1 to TRBJ2-1, with 7 bases identical to TRBD2. The CDR3 spans 15 residues. V lost 3 bases and J lost 7; bases outside the gene matches: 12. The germline V gene encodes CDR1 DFQATT and CDR2 SNEGSKA (reference sequence). As DNA, the CDR3 is TGCAGTGCTAGCGGTGGAGCTAGCGGTCGGAATGAGCAGTTCTTC. It translates to CSASGGASGRNEQFF.

V is TRBV28 and J is TRBJ2-1, with D perhaps TRBD1 (5 bases). The CDR3 is made up of 14 amino acids. V shed 7 bases and J shed 1 base, with 11 bases lying between them. Germline CDR1 MDHEN, CDR2 SYDVKM. CDR3 in DNA: TGTGCCAGCAAGCAGGGTGTGTCCTACAATGAGCAGTTCTTC. It translates to CASKQGVSYNEQFF.

This clonotype was seen a few times. The CDR3 DNA reads TGTGCCAGCAGCCGTGACAGGGGACGTGGCTACACCTTC. This sequence encodes CASSRDRGRGYTF. This chain joins TRBV7-6 and TRBJ1-2, with TRBD1 identical over 8 bases. With 5 bases clipped from V and 7 bases from J, the junction kept 6 bases outside the gene matches. The CDR3 extends over 13 amino acids. Germline V lookup: CDR1 SGHVS, CDR2 FNYEAQ.

The gene calls are TRBV5-4 and TRBJ2-2, with 13 nucleotides matching TRBD2. Germline CDR1 and CDR2: SGHNT and YYREEE (reference sequence). The length of the CDR3 is 18 residues. Trimming cost V 3 bases and J 4 bases; bases outside gene matches: 9. The CDR3 DNA reads as TGTGCCAGCAGCTGGACTAGCGGGGGATCTCGTCCCACCGGGGAGCTGTTTTTT. It encodes CASSWTSGGSRPTGELFF. The variable domain in full, completed from reference TRBV5-4 and TRBJ2-2, reads ETGVTQSPTHLIKTRGQQVTLRCSSQSGHNTVSWYQQALGQGPQFIFQYYREEENGRGNFPPRFSGLQFPNYSSELNVNALELDDSALYLCASSWTSGGSRPTGELFFGEGSRLTVL.

The chain combines TRBV12-3 or TRBV12-4 with TRBJ2-3; D unclear. The CDR3 sequence is 13 residues long. V was pared by 8 bases and J by 2 bases, with 11 bases between. This CDR3 reads CASVKSDTDTQYF. For the CDR3, the DNA is TGTGCCAGCGTAAAGAGCGACACAGATACGCAGTATTTT.

V and J are TRBV28 and TRBJ2-1, with D perhaps matching TRBD1 (5 bases). This CDR3 has 15 residues. Germline V gene data show CDR1 as MDHEN and CDR2 as SYDVKM. V lost 8 bases to trimming and J lost 0 bases, with 14 bases between them. CDR3 in amino acids: CASAGHPSSYNEQFF. CDR3 DNA sequence: TGTGCCAGCGCTGGACACCCCAGCTCCTACAATGAGCAGTTCTTC.

V usage is TRBV7-9 and J usage is TRBJ1-6, with a tentative D call TRBD1 (6 bases). Germline V gene sequence: CDR1 SEHNR, CDR2 FQNEAQ (reference sequence). The CDR3 has 16 amino acids. Between the trimmed V and J ends, which lost 4 bases and 6 bases, there was a span of 16 bases. CDR3 sequence reads: CASSSIQGSSNSPLHF. The CDR3, as DNA: TGTGCCAGCAGCTCGATACAGGGTTCGAGTAATTCACCCCTCCACTTT. Combining the CDR3 with reference TRBV7-9 and TRBJ1-6 gives the whole variable domain DTGVSQNPRHKITKRGQNVTFRCDPISEHNRLYWYRQTLGQGPEFLTYFQNEAQLEKSRLLSDRFSAERPKGSFSTLEIQRTEQGDSAMYLCASSSIQGSSNSPLHFGNGTRLTVT.

This sequence joins TRBV3-1 and TRBJ2-1, with D perhaps matching TRBD2 (6 bases). V gave up 0 bases and J gave up 3 bases, with 9 bases separating them. Per the germline V gene, CDR1 is LGHDT and CDR2 is YNNKEL (reference sequence). The CDR3 has 15 residues. The CDR3 coding sequence is TGTGCCAGCAGCCAAGATCGACTAGACTACAATGAGCAGTTCTTC. Translating it yields CASSQDRLDYNEQFF.

This clonotype occurred a few times. This sequence joins TRBV24-1 and TRBJ2-3; possible D gene TRBD2, 6 bases. V was pared by 7 bases and J by 2 bases, with 15 bases between. This CDR3 region has 15 residues. Germline V gene sequence: CDR1 KGHDR, CDR2 SFDVKD. In DNA form, the CDR3 reads TGTGCCACCAGCGCCGGGGGAGGTTCCACAGATACGCAGTATTTT. Protein: CATSAGGGSTDTQYF.

The rearrangement joins TRBV28 to TRBJ1-6; 8 positions agree with TRBD1. V shed 8 bases and J 10 bases; nucleotides not matched to a gene: 10. Germline CDR1 is MDHEN and CDR2 is SYDVKM. CDR3 length: 14 amino acids. The CDR3 coding sequence is TGTGCCAGCGGGGTAGACAGGGGCGGCTCACCCCTCCACTTT. It yields the protein CASGVDRGGSPLHF.

This clonotype was counted once. This chain connects TRBV12-3 or TRBV12-4 to TRBJ2-7; D unclear. Trimming cost V 3 bases and J 2 bases, with 11 bases left between them. The CDR3 is 14 amino acids. CDR3 DNA: TGTGCCAGCAGTTTCTGGCAGAGTCCCTACGAGCAGTACTTC. Protein sequence: CASSFWQSPYEQYF.

V usage is TRBV6-6 and J usage is TRBJ2-7; tentatively, D is TRBD1 (5 bases). CDR3 length: 13 amino acids. V was clipped by 8 bases and J by 0 bases, with 11 bases between them. The germline V gene encodes CDR1 MNHNY and CDR2 SVGAGI (reference sequence). CDR3 amino acids: CASGDSHSYEQYF. Written as DNA, the CDR3 is TGTGCCAGCGGAGACAGTCACTCCTACGAGCAGTACTTC.

In its sample, this clonotype was seen a few times. The V gene is TRBV20-1, the J gene TRBJ2-1; no clear D. The V gene's germline CDR1 is DFQATT and CDR2 SNEGSKA (reference sequence). Trimming pared 3 bases from V and 0 bases from J, leaving 9 bases between. The CDR3 is 14 residues long. DNA for the CDR3: TGCAGTGCTAGTACGGCCAGCTCCTACAATGAGCAGTTCTTC. Protein product: CSASTASSYNEQFF.

V gene TRBV7-6 combines with J gene TRBJ2-1; D unresolved. Trimming took off 1 base at V and 0 bases at J, with 10 bases between the two ends. This CDR3 comprises 16 residues. Per germline, CDR1 SGHVS and CDR2 FNYEAQ. This chain's CDR3 is CASSLEGRTSYNEQFF. The CDR3 DNA follows: TGTGCCAGCAGCTTAGAGGGCAGAACCTCCTACAATGAGCAGTTCTTC.

V is TRBV5-6 and J is TRBJ2-2; D unclear. V lost 4 bases, J lost 0 bases, and 10 bases lay in between. Germline-derived CDR1 and CDR2 are SGHDT and YYEEEE. This CDR3 spans 15 amino acids. CDR3 nucleotides: TGTGCCAGCAGCCCGGTAGATGCGAACACCGGGGAGCTGTTTTTT. Its protein is CASSPVDANTGELFF.

The V call is TRBV10-3, the J call TRBJ2-7; D is perhaps TRBD2 (6 bases). Trimming stripped 2 bases from V and 5 bases from J, with 16 bases between. CDR1 is ENHRY, CDR2 SYGVKD, per germline. The CDR3 covers 15 residues. Here the CDR3 reads CAISEASGGSNEQYF. The CDR3 DNA is TGTGCCATCAGTGAGGCCTCTGGGGGGAGCAACGAGCAGTACTTC.

The chain links TRBV7-6 to TRBJ2-1; 12 nucleotides align to TRBD2. Germline V gives CDR1 SGHVS, CDR2 FNYEAQ. V shed 1 base, J shed 1 base, and the junction held 2 bases outside the gene matches. This CDR3 spans 17 amino acids. DNA for the CDR3: TGTGCCAGCAGCTTAGAAACTAGCGGGGGGTCCTACAATGAGCAGTTCTTC. It is translated as CASSLETSGGSYNEQFF.

This clonotype was seen a handful of times. This rearrangement joins TRBV7-9 to TRBJ2-4; D tentatively fits TRBD1 or TRBD2 (6 bases each). The V gene lost 5 bases and the J gene lost 2 bases, with 10 bases spanning the gap. The CDR3 length is 14 residues. Per germline, CDR1 SEHNR and CDR2 FQNEAQ (reference sequence). The CDR3 DNA is TGTGCCAGCAGCCAAGGGGGGTCCAAAAACATTCAGTACTTC. It is translated as CASSQGGSKNIQYF.